The 10 T cell receptor beta chains below come from one sample, sequenced in a study of response to subunit inactivated influenza vaccine (dated by TCRdb to 2016 to 2019). Library construction relied on RT-PCR. TCRdb shows the sequencer as Illumina HiSeq 2500. TCRdb took the public reads, trimmed them with fastp at Q25, ran MiXCR for clone calling and kept in-frame beta chains. One record per CDR3 amino acid sequence lists the most common genes and DNA. The sample includes some 150,000 distinct CDR3 sequences, with about 12% observed a single time. Approximately 32% of the sample goes to the ten largest clones. The same sample was also used in a study of T cells expressing NK-cell markers. From the second report: 5'RACE template switching, by which a universal primer site and unique molecular identifiers were added, was used to make TCR beta cDNA libraries.

The sample was CD8+ T cells sorted from PBMCs, taken roughly 12 days after vaccination. These receptors were collected from a man aged 50 to 59 who received an inactivated influenza vaccine. Donor details come from another sample of the same person, matched by shared clones.

The rearrangement uses TRBV29-1 and TRBJ2-7, with D hard to call. The germline V and J ends were trimmed by 2 bases and 7 bases, with 15 bases remaining between them. The CDR3 extends over 13 amino acids. Germline loops: CDR1 SQVTM, CDR2 ANQGSEA. The DNA of the CDR3 is TGCAGCGTTGAAAAGACGGACCCCTGGGAGCAGTACTTC. It translates to CSVEKTDPWEQYF.

The V and J genes are TRBV5-1 and TRBJ2-2; D may be TRBD1 (6 bases). CDR1 and CDR2 from the germline V gene are SGHRS and YFSETQ. V shed 4 bases and J shed 7 bases, with 11 bases lying between them. The CDR3 runs to 13 residues. CDR3 bases: TGCGCCAGCAGCGCCACAGGGTTCGGGGAGCTGTTTTTT. Its protein is CASSATGFGELFF. The full variable domain, its missing parts supplied by reference TRBV5-1 and TRBJ2-2, is KAGVTQTPRYLIKTRGQQVTLSCSPISGHRSVSWYQQTPGQGLQFLFEYFSETQRNKGNFPGRFSGRQFSNSRSEMNVSTLELGDSALYLCASSATGFGELFFGEGSRLTVL.

The CDR3 loop is CASSRLAGGGSYNEQFF. The CDR3 nucleotides are TGTGCCAGCAGCCGACTAGCGGGGGGAGGCTCCTACAATGAGCAGTTCTTC. V is TRBV11-2 and J is TRBJ2-1; 13 bases are shared with TRBD2. Germline V gene lookup returns CDR1 SGHAT and CDR2 FQNNGV. This CDR3 spans 17 amino acids. Germline trimming cut 5 bases from V and 0 bases from J; bases unmatched to any gene: 4.

The V call is TRBV3-1, the J call TRBJ2-7; either TRBD1 or TRBD2 may fit D (5 bases each). The V end lost 4 bases, the J end lost 3 bases, and 13 bases lay between the germline ends. Germline V gene lookup returns CDR1 LGHDT and CDR2 YNNKEL (reference sequence). The CDR3 contains 14 residues. CDR3 sequence reads: CASSPSGTVYEQYF. CDR3 DNA: TGTGCCAGCAGCCCATCCGGGACGGTCTACGAGCAGTACTTC.

This clonotype has only a few counts. The genes are TRBV2 and TRBJ2-7; 10 bases align to TRBD2. Germline V gives CDR1 SNHLY, CDR2 FYNNEI. V lost 7 bases to trimming and J lost 4 bases; unmatched junction nucleotides: 16. This CDR3 is built from 17 residues. Here the CDR3 DNA reads TGTGCCAGCATTACCCCCGGGACTAGCGAATACCGTTACGAGCAGTACTTC. Translated: CASITPGTSEYRYEQYF. The variable domain in full, completed from reference TRBV2 and TRBJ2-7, reads EPEVTQTPSHQVTQMGQEVILRCVPISNHLYFYWYRQILGQKVEFLVSFYNNEISEKSEIFDDQFSVERPDGSNFTLKIRSTKLEDSAMYFCASITPGTSEYRYEQYFGPGTRLTVT.

The genes are TRBV5-5 and TRBJ2-1, with 12 bases fitting TRBD2. Germline values: CDR1 SGHKS, CDR2 YYEKEE (reference sequence). Germline trimming cut 3 bases from V and 2 bases from J; bases unmatched to any gene: 9. This CDR3 contains 18 residues. The DNA for the CDR3 is TGTGCCAGCAGCTCGACGCGTAGACTAGCGGGGGCCTACAATGAGCAGTTCTTC. Amino acids: CASSSTRRLAGAYNEQFF.

The sample holds a few counts of this clonotype. V gene TRBV12-3 or TRBV12-4 combines with J gene TRBJ2-5, with a weak D call TRBD2 (6 bases). The CDR3 consists of 15 residues. Trimming removed 0 bases from V and 0 bases from J, with 8 bases in between. CDR3 nucleotides: TGTGCCAGCAGTTTAGCTCGGGACTACCAAGAGACCCAGTACTTC. Its protein product is CASSLARDYQETQYF.

The chain joins TRBV5-6 to TRBJ2-2, with D unresolved. V was pared by 3 bases and J by 5 bases, with 17 bases between. CDR3 size: 16 residues. Germline loops: CDR1 SGHDT, CDR2 YYEEEE. CDR3 sequence (DNA): TGTGCCAGCAGCTCCAGCACTTTCCAGGATACCGGGGAGCTGTTTTTT. It yields the protein CASSSSTFQDTGELFF. Complete variable domain (other parts from reference TRBV5-6 and TRBJ2-2): DAGVTQSPTHLIKTRGQQVTLRCSPKSGHDTVSWYQQALGQGPQFIFQYYEEEERQRGNFPDRFSGHQFPNYSSELNVNALLLGDSALYLCASSSSTFQDTGELFFGEGSRLTVL.

The rearrangement uses TRBV29-1 and TRBJ2-1; D ambiguous. Trimming stripped 6 bases from V and 8 bases from J, with 11 bases between. This CDR3 comprises 11 residues. Germline CDR1 is SQVTM and CDR2 is ANQGSEA. The CDR3 loop reads CSVVILYEQFF. DNA for the CDR3: TGCAGCGTCGTGATTTTGTATGAGCAGTTCTTC.

This chain uses TRBV6-2 or TRBV6-3 with TRBJ2-2, with D unclear. The V end was cut by 2 bases, the J end by 3 bases, with 7 bases between. The CDR3 is 14 residues long. Germline lookup yields CDR1 MNHEY and CDR2 SVGEGT. CDR3: CASSYISYTGELFF. The CDR3 nucleotides are TGTGCCAGCAGTTACATCAGCTACACCGGGGAGCTGTTTTTT.